The 5 T cell receptor beta chains listed next were all sequenced from one sample in a study of blood T cell repertoires in COVID-19. Some clones are missing from TCRdb's copy, which holds only in-frame ones; the method was immunoSEQ multiplex PCR. Among 150,000 or so clones listed, around 89% were seen once. Sequencing input: peripheral blood. The receptors here all came from a man in his 60s with active or convalescent COVID-19.

On this clone itself: This same CDR3 is encoded by further DNA sequences in the sample. The chain carries TRBV24-1 and TRBJ2-3; D perhaps matches TRBD1 (7 bases). CDR3 size: 14 residues. Germline V gene data show CDR1 as KGHDR and CDR2 as SFDVKD. The V end was cut by 5 bases, the J end by 5 bases, with 13 bases between. This CDR3 reads CATSGGGGIDTQYF. The CDR3 DNA follows: TGTGCCACCAGTGGCGGAGGGGGCATAGATACGCAGTATTTT.

The chain uses TRBV9 and TRBJ2-3; 13 positions agree with TRBD2. CDR1 and CDR2 (germline): SGDLS, YYNGEE. V gave up 3 bases and J gave up 7 bases; unmatched junction bases: 11. CDR3 length equals 17 residues. This CDR3 is CASSAAGGLAGVNTQYF. As DNA, the CDR3 is TGTGCCAGCAGCGCTGCTGGAGGACTAGCGGGAGTAAATACGCAGTATTTT.

The V gene is TRBV28, the J gene TRBJ2-7; 9 nucleotides agree with TRBD2. Trimming at V came to 6 bases and at J to 2 bases, leaving 8 bases not matched to a gene. Germline V gene lookup returns CDR1 MDHEN and CDR2 SYDVKM. The CDR3 runs to 15 residues. CDR3 in amino acids: CASSSGGGGTYEQYF. The CDR3, as DNA: TGTGCCAGCAGCTCTGGCGGGGGGGGGACCTACGAGCAGTACTTC.

The chain joins TRBV19 to TRBJ1-2; 7 bases match TRBD1. Germline trimming cut 0 bases from V and 4 bases from J; bases unmatched to any gene: 14. CDR1 and CDR2 from the germline V gene are LNHDA and SQIVND (reference sequence). The CDR3 length is 18 residues. The CDR3 loop is CASSIDGTASGIIYGYTF. CDR3 bases: TGTGCCAGTAGTATAGATGGGACAGCCTCAGGTATTATCTATGGCTACACCTTC.

CDR3 sequence reads: CASRATATNEKLFF. The CDR3 nucleotides read TGTGCCAGCAGAGCCACAGCAACTAATGAAAAACTGTTTTTT. V usage is TRBV16 and J usage is TRBJ1-4; D uncertain. Germline assignment: CDR1 KGHSY and CDR2 FQNENV. Trimming removed 6 bases at V and 0 bases at J, with 8 bases between. This CDR3 has 14 residues.